This TCR beta chain was sequenced during a study of blood T cell repertoires in COVID-19 (TCRdb year 2020). Background for the entire study: Samples from collaborators originated in the United States, Italy and Spain and spanned both the acute and convalescent phases of COVID-19. The prospective study material was composed of cDNA or gDNA derived from T cells, B-cell-depleted T cells, or PBMCs. Subjects who had been exposed to COVID-19, were actively infected with it, or had recovered from it provided the deeply sampled blood TCRbeta repertoires that made up the dataset. A freely available public database, intended as a resource for researchers studying the immune response to SARS-CoV-2, is where the repertoires were released. The samples were drawn from the first 160 participants of the ongoing ImmuneRACE study and from 1,254 subjects provided by 6 global collaborators. Sample metadata almost always included a de-identified subject ID, COVID-19 status, age in years and sex. HLA class I and class II types, where available, came from metadata supplied by the sample provider rather than from assay-based typing.

About this clone: The clone's antigen remains unknown. Base qualities are not provided; no much larger clone lies one nucleotide away.

TCRbeta CDR3 regions were amplified from genomic DNA by means of the immunoSEQ Assay, a bias-controlled multiplex PCR. The original methods were these. Within the assay, amplification of reference gene primers was used to estimate how many nucleated cells each sample contained. Sequence reads were collapsed and filtered to measure the absolute abundance of every unique TCRbeta CDR3 rearrangement. For each sample, productive Simpson clonality was calculated as the square root of Simpson's diversity index over productive rearrangements. Held by TCRdb, this immuneACCESS table contains in-frame sequences only and omits some clones. Under half of the omission traces to an unresolved V gene where checked; the cause of the rest is unknown. The V and J calls and clone size come from that table; D and trimming were worked out from the DNA. This sample has over 200,000 clones in its table, and 87% of those were observed once. The ten largest clones take up roughly 2% of the sample.

The germline V gene provides CDR1 SGHTA and CDR2 FQGNSA. The V end gives up 7 bases and the J end 4 bases, leaving 7 bases in the junction not matched to a gene. Taken from cysteine to phenylalanine, the CDR3 has 14 residues. Kept here is only the CDR3 DNA, which spans 42 bases and is read in frame from base 1. Collaborating institutions collected whole blood in K2EDTA tubes following their own protocols. For TCRbeta analysis, collaborator samples were shipped as frozen whole blood, as isolated PBMCs, or as DNA extracted from either sample type. Broad study findings and their caveats: How much clinical and demographic metadata was included differed by source and by participant, and the metadata was provided uncurated.

The sequencing input was peripheral blood. This TCR derives from a middle-aged man with active or convalescent COVID-19. Recombination connected TRBV7-2 to TRBJ2-1; TRBD2 agrees with 7 junctional bases. The DNA is TGTGCCAGCACATCACCGGGGGGATACAATGAGCAGTTCTTC. This translates into CASTSPGGYNEQFF.